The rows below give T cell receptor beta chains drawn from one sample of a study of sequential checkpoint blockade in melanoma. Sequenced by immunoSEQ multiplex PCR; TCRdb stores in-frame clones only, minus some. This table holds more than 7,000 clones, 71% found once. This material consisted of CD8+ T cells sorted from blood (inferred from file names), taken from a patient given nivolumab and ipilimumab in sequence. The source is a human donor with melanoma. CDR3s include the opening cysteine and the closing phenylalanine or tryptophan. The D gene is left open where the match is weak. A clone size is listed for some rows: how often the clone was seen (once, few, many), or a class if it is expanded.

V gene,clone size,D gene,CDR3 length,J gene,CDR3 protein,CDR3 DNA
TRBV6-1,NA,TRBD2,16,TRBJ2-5,CASSEWAGAAQETQYF,TGTGCCAGCAGTGAATGGGCGGGAGCAGCCCAAGAGACCCAGTACTTC
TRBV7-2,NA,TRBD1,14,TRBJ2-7,CASSSGTGTWEQYF,TGTGCCAGCAGCTCCGGGACAGGGACGTGGGAGCAGTACTTC
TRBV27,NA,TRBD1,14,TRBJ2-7,CASSLQGARYEQYF,TGTGCCAGCAGTTTACAGGGGGCTAGGTACGAGCAGTACTTC
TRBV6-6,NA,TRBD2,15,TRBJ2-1,CASRSGVSSYNEQFF,TGTGCCAGCAGGAGCGGGGTAAGCTCCTACAATGAGCAGTTCTTC
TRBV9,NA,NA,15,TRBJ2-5,CASSVSPSGQETQYF,TGTGCCAGCAGCGTTTCCCCGAGCGGGCAAGAGACCCAGTACTTC
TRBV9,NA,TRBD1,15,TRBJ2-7,CASSNGQGTPYEQYF,TGTGCCAGCAGCAATGGACAGGGCACTCCTTACGAGCAGTACTTC
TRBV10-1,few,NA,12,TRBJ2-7,CASSNSRLEQYF,TGCGCCAGCAGTAATAGCCGTCTGGAGCAGTACTTC
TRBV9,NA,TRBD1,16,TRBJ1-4,CASSVGTSTGKEKLFF,TGTGCCAGCAGCGTAGGAACGTCGACAGGGAAGGAAAAACTGTTTTTT
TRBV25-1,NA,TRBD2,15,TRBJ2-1,CASSEYAGGDNEQFF,TGTGCCAGCAGTGAATATGCGGGAGGGGACAATGAGCAGTTCTTC
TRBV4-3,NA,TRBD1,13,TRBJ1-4,CASSQDRRGKLFF,TGCGCCAGCAGCCAGGACAGGCGGGGAAAACTGTTTTTT
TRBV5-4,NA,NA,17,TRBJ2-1,CASSLPPGWASYNEQFF,TGTGCCAGCAGCCTCCCCCCAGGTTGGGCCTCCTACAATGAGCAGTTCTTC
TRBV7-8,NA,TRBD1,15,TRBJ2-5,CASSKGQGGGETQYF,TGTGCCAGCAGTAAGGGACAGGGGGGCGGAGAGACCCAGTACTTC
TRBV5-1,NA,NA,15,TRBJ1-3,CASSLYMRSGNTIYF,TGCGCCAGCAGCTTGTATATGCGCTCTGGAAACACCATATATTTT
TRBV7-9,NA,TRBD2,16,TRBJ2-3,CASSYTSGGDTDTQYF,TGTGCCAGCAGCTATACTAGCGGGGGGGACACAGATACGCAGTATTTT
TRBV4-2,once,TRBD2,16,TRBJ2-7,CASSQESLADSYEQYF,TGTGCCAGCAGCCAAGAAAGTCTAGCGGACTCCTACGAGCAGTACTTC
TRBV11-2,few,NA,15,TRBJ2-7,CASSLFPQGSYEQYF,TGTGCCAGCAGCTTATTCCCGCAGGGTTCCTACGAGCAGTACTTC
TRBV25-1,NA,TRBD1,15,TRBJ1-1,CASSEPDRGRDEAFF,TGTGCCAGCAGTGAGCCGGACAGGGGCCGGGATGAAGCTTTCTTT
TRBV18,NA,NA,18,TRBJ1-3,CASSPLRHPLKPANTIYF,TGTGCCAGCTCACCACTACGACACCCGTTAAAGCCCGCAAACACCATATATTTT
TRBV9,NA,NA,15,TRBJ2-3,CASSPPAGATDTQYF,TGTGCCAGCAGCCCCCCGGCGGGGGCTACAGATACGCAGTATTTT
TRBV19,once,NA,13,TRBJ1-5,CASSSSFNQPQHF,TGTGCCAGTAGTTCCTCGTTCAATCAGCCCCAGCATTTT
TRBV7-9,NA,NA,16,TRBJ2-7,CASSLIGGGRDYEQYF,TGTGCCAGCAGCTTAATAGGGGGTGGACGGGACTACGAGCAGTACTTC
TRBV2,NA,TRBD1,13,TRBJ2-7,CASSGTGAYEQYF,TGTGCCAGCAGTGGGACAGGGGCCTACGAGCAGTACTTC
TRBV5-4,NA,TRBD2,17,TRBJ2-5,CASSFRGSGRAGETQYF,TGTGCCAGCAGCTTTAGGGGAAGCGGGAGGGCCGGGGAGACCCAGTACTTC
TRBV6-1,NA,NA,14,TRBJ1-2,CASSVQGANYGYTF,TGTGCCAGCAGTGTTCAGGGTGCGAACTATGGCTACACCTTC
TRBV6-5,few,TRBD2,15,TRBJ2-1,CASSYSGGDYNEQFF,TGTGCCAGCAGTTATAGCGGGGGAGACTACAATGAGCAGTTCTTC
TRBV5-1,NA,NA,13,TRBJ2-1,CASSPGRRGEQFF,TGCGCCAGCAGCCCGGGGAGGCGAGGTGAGCAGTTCTTC
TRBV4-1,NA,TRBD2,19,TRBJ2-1,CASSLSGTSGRSFSNEQFF,TGCGCCAGCAGCCTTTCCGGGACTAGCGGGAGGTCATTCAGCAATGAGCAGTTCTTC
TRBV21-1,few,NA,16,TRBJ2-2,CASSNVGRDRAGELFF,TGTGCCAGCAGCAACGTGGGCCGTGACAGGGCCGGGGAGCTGTTTTTT
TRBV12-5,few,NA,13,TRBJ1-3,CASGFGGGNTIYF,TGTGCTAGTGGTTTTGGAGGGGGAAACACCATATATTTT
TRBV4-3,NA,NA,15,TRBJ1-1,CASSQERALNTEAFF,TGCGCCAGCAGCCAAGAGCGTGCGTTGAACACTGAAGCTTTCTTT
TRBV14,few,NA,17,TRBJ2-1,CASSQDSRGGFYNEQFF,TGTGCCAGCAGCCAAGATAGTCGCGGAGGATTCTACAATGAGCAGTTCTTC
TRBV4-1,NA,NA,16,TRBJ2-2,CASSDAGTPIAGELFF,TGCGCCAGCAGCGACGCCGGGACACCAATCGCCGGGGAGCTGTTTTTT
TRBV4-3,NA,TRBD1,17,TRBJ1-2,CASSQDITGGGSYGYTF,TGCGCCAGCAGCCAAGATATAACAGGGGGAGGATCCTATGGCTACACCTTC
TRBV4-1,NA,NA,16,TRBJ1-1,CASSQVFTGPDSEAFF,TGCGCCAGCAGCCAAGTATTTACAGGGCCCGATTCTGAAGCTTTCTTT
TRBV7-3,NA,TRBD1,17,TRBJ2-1,CASSLQPGTGRWNEQFF,TGTGCCAGCAGCTTACAACCCGGGACAGGGAGATGGAATGAGCAGTTCTTC
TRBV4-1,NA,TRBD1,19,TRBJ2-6,CASSQAPGQGIFGANVLTF,TGCGCCAGCAGCCAAGCTCCGGGACAGGGGATCTTTGGGGCCAACGTCCTGACTTTC
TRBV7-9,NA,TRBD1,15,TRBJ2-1,CASSFGDRGDNEQFF,TGTGCCAGCAGCTTTGGGGACAGGGGAGACAATGAGCAGTTCTTC
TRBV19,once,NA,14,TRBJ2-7,CASSPPGSPYEQYF,TGTGCCAGTAGTCCCCCAGGGTCTCCCTACGAGCAGTACTTC
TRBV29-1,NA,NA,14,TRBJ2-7,CSVEDLSGSYEQYF,TGCAGCGTTGAAGATCTGTCGGGGAGTTACGAGCAGTACTTC
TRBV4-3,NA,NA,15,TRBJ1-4,CASSQDPTTNEKLFF,TGCGCCAGCAGCCAAGACCCTACAACTAATGAAAAACTGTTTTTT
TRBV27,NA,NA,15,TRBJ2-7,CASSLVVWGAGEQYF,TGTGCCAGCAGTTTAGTGGTTTGGGGAGCCGGGGAGCAGTACTTC
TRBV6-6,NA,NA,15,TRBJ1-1,CASSYSEELNTEAFF,TGTGCCAGCAGTTACTCTGAGGAGTTAAACACTGAAGCTTTCTTT
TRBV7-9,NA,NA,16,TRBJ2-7,CASSSGKGRSSYEQYF,TGTGCCAGCAGCTCCGGAAAGGGGCGGAGCTCCTACGAGCAGTACTTC
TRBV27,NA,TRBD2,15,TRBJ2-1,CASTEAGEIHNEQFF,TGTGCCAGCACAGAAGCGGGAGAAATCCACAATGAGCAGTTCTTC
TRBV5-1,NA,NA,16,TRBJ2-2,CASSLTPGANTGELFF,TGCGCCAGCAGCTTAACCCCAGGGGCCAACACCGGGGAGCTGTTTTTT
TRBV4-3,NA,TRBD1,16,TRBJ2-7,CASSQDLAGGSYEQYF,TGCGCCAGCAGCCAAGATCTTGCAGGGGGCTCCTACGAGCAGTACTTC
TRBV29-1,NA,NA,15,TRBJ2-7,CSPRGESSVNYEQYF,TGCAGCCCCCGTGGGGAGTCTTCAGTTAACTACGAGCAGTACTTC
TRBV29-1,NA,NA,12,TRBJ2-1,CSVEMRDNEQFF,TGCAGCGTTGAAATGAGGGACAATGAGCAGTTCTTC
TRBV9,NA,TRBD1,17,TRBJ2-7,CASSVGTGQNPLNEQYF,TGTGCCAGCAGCGTAGGAACGGGACAGAATCCCCTGAACGAGCAGTACTTC
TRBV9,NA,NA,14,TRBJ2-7,CASSPRRTAYEQYF,TGTGCCAGCAGCCCCCGAAGAACGGCCTACGAGCAGTACTTC
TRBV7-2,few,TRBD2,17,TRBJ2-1,CASSLGAGGPLVNEQFF,TGTGCCAGCAGCTTAGGCGCGGGAGGGCCCCTTGTCAATGAGCAGTTCTTC
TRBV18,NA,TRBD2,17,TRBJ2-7,CASSPRLAGRYPYEQYF,TGTGCCAGCTCACCGCGACTAGCGGGAAGGTACCCCTACGAGCAGTACTTC
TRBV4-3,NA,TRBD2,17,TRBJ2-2,CASSQDRGRARTGELFF,TGCGCCAGCAGCCAAGATCGCGGGAGGGCCCGCACCGGGGAGCTGTTTTTT
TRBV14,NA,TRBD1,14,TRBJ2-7,CASSQGDRKYEQYF,TGTGCCAGCAGCCAGGGGGACAGAAAGTACGAGCAGTACTTC
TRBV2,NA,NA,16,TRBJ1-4,CASRDPRGSTNEKLFF,TGTGCCAGCAGGGATCCCAGGGGATCAACTAATGAAAAACTGTTTTTT
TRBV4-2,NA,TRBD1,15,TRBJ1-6,CASSFGTEDNSPLHF,TGTGCCAGCAGCTTTGGGACAGAAGATAATTCACCCCTCCACTTT
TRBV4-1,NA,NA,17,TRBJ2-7,CASSPQGGLGSTYEQYF,TGCGCCAGCAGCCCCCAAGGCGGACTTGGCTCCACCTACGAGCAGTACTTC
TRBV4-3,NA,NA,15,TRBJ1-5,CASSPDRFSNQPQHF,TGCGCCAGCAGCCCGGACAGATTTAGCAATCAGCCCCAGCATTTT